What follows is one T cell receptor (beta chain) and its context. This sample is drawn from a study of blood T cell repertoires in COVID-19. Study summary: Sites across the United States, Italy and Spain contributed samples from acute and convalescent COVID-19.

This CDR3 comprises 17 residues. Germline V gene data show CDR1 as SGHKS and CDR2 as YYEKEE (reference sequence). Trimming left V 0 bases short and J 6 bases short, with 16 bases between. Enrollees, about 18 to 89 years old, lived in about two dozen US areas. Cohort 3 donors counted as recovered after two negative PCRs, clearance, or resolved symptoms. The table came from immunoSEQ multiplex PCR; TCRdb's copy has only in-frame clones and leaves some out. Among some 250,000 clones, roughly 91% were seen once, and the ten largest hold approximately 9%. The genes are TRBV5-5 and TRBJ1-6; D is unresolved. The origin of this receptor is a man between 35 and 55 years old who had recovered from COVID-19. Material: PBMCs or T cells enriched from blood (not recorded which). The CDR3 nucleotides are TGTGCCAGCAGCTTGGCTAGTTCCGGATTCCTTAATTCACCCCTCCACTTT. Amino acid sequence: CASSLASSGFLNSPLHF.